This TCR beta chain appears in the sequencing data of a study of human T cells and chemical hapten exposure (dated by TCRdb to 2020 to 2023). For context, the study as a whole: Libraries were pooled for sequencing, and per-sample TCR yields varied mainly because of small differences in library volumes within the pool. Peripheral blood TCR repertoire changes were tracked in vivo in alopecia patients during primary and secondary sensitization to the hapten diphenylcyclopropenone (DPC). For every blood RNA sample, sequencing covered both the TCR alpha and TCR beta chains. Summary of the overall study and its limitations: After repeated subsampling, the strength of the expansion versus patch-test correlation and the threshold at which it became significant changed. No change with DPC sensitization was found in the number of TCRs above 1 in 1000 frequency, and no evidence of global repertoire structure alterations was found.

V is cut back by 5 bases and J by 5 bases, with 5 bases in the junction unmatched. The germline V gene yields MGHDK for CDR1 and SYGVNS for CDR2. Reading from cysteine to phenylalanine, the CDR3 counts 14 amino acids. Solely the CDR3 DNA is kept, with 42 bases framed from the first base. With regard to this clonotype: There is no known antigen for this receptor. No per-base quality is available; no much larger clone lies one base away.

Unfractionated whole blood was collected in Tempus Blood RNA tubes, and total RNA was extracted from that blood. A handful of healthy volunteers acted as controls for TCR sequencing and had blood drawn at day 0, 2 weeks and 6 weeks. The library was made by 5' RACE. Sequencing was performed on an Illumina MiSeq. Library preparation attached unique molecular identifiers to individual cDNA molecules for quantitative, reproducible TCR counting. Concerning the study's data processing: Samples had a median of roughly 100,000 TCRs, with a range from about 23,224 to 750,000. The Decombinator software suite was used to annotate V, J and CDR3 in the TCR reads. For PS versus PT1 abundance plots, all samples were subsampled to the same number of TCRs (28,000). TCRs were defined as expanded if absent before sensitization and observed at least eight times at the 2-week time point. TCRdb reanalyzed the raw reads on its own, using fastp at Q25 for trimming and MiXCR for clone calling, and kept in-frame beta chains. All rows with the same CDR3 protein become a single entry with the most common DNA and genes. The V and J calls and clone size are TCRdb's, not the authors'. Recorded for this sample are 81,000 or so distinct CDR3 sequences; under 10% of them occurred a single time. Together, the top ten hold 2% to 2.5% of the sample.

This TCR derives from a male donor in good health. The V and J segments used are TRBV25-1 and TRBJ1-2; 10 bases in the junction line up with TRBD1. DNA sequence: TGTGCCAGCAGTTGGACAGGGGGAAGGTATGGCTACACCTTC. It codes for CASSWTGGRYGYTF.